This TCR beta chain was identified in a study of OX40 agonist ivuxolimab in advanced cancers. The CDR3 is made up of 15 amino acids. The V gene's germline CDR1 is SGHTA and CDR2 FQGNSA. V lost 5 bases to trimming and J lost 10 bases, with 21 bases between them. Profiling relied on immunoSEQ multiplex PCR, and the TCRdb table lists in-frame clones only, not all of them. The sample shows tens of thousands of clones, around 83% of them seen only once. The receptor comes from an adult with an advanced solid tumor such as melanoma, head and neck, liver or kidney cancer. The J gene is TRBJ2-1, the V gene TRBV7-2, with TRBD2 as a possible D gene (5 bases). This specimen consisted of CD4+ or CD8+ T cells sorted from blood, obtained in a trial of the OX40 agonist ivuxolimab. The DNA for the CDR3 is TGTGCCAGCAGCCCGTCGGTCCGAGCGGCCATAGAGCAGTTCTTC. Amino acid sequence: CASSPSVRAAIEQFF.